The 19 T cell receptor beta chains in this list originate from one sample, sequenced in a study of T cells in women clearing cervical HPV infection. Using immunoSEQ multiplex PCR, the repertoire was profiled, and TCRdb retains in-frame clones only, with some absent. This sample's table has about 25,000 clones. Sequences were obtained from blood buffy coat. The receptors were sampled from a woman aged 18-69 years with a cervical HPV16 infection that either progressed to CIN3+ or cleared (not recorded which).

Comment on this clone: The CDR3 extends 3 residues past the end of the read, so its final part is completed from the germline J gene. The chain joins TRBV19 to TRBJ2-2; TRBD1 matches at 9 bases. This CDR3 region has 17 residues. Germline CDR1 and CDR2: LNHDA and SQIVND (reference sequence). The CDR3 sequence: CASSIGQGGATNEKLFF. CDR3 DNA (partial): TGTGCCAGTAGTATAGGACAGGGGGGCGCAACTAATGAAAAG.

Turning to this clone: The observed sequence ends 3 residues before the CDR3 terminus, with the missing tail filled in from the germline J gene. This chain uses TRBV5-1 with TRBJ2-3, with D possibly TRBD2 on 6 matching bases. There are 15 residues in the CDR3. The germline CDR1 and CDR2 sequences are SGHRS and YFSETQ. V was clipped by 4 bases and J by 2 bases, with 14 bases between them. The CDR3 is CASSPGLTPTDTQYF. The CDR3 DNA, read in part, is TGCGCCAGCAGCCCCGGACTAACCCCCACAGATACG.

The sequenced part of the CDR3 DNA is TGTGCCAGCGCTGAACAGTCCTATGGC. Encoded protein: CASAEQSYG. The whole CDR3 protein reads CASAEQSYGYTF. The chain has TRBV2 and TRBJ1-2; the D is unclear. The observed sequence ends 3 residues before the CDR3 terminus, with the missing tail filled in from the germline J gene. Germline V lookup: CDR1 SNHLY, CDR2 FYNNEI. The CDR3 runs 12 residues. The V gene lost 8 bases and the J gene lost 4 bases, with 11 bases spanning the gap.

As for this clone: The read falls 3 residues short of the CDR3 end, and the missing part is taken from the germline J gene. The chain couples TRBV2 to TRBJ1-6, with unresolved D. Trimming left V 5 bases short and J 7 bases short, with 9 bases between. The CDR3 has 13 residues. Germline lookup yields CDR1 SNHLY and CDR2 FYNNEI. CDR3 bases read: TGTGCCAGCAGTCTTGCGCCGAATTCACCC. This gives the protein CASSLAPNSP. In full, the CDR3 reads CASSLAPNSPLHF.

As to this clone: With the read ending 3 residues before the CDR3 end, the germline J gene is used to fill in that end. This chain uses TRBV23-1 with TRBJ1-4, with D tentatively TRBD1 (6 bases). TRBV23-1 is an ORF, and what it does is uncertain. The CDR3 length is 18 residues. The DNA read from the CDR3 is TGCGCCAGCAGTCAATCAAGGAACAGGCAGGGGAATAATTCACCA. Protein sequence: CASSQSRNRQGNNSP. The whole CDR3 sequence reads CASSQSRNRQGNNSPLFF.

In regard to this clone: With the read ending 3 residues before the CDR3 end, the germline J gene is used to fill in that end. This chain uses TRBV19 with TRBJ2-7, with D possibly TRBD1 on 5 matching bases. Germline loops: CDR1 LNHDA, CDR2 SQIVND (reference sequence). Between the trimmed V and J ends, which lost 4 bases and 2 bases, there was a span of 12 bases. This CDR3 has 14 residues. This CDR3 reads CASSNAGSPYEQYF. The DNA read from the CDR3 is TGTGCCAGTAGTAACGCAGGGTCCCCCTACGAG.

This chain's CDR3 is CASTPGQGKAEAFF. The sequenced part of the CDR3 DNA is TGTGCCAGCACCCCGGGACAGGGGAAGGCTGAA. The chain joins TRBV7-9 to TRBJ1-1; 10 bases line up with TRBD1. The read halts 3 residues ahead of the CDR3 end, with the missing end drawn from the germline J gene. The V and J ends lost 7 bases and 6 bases, in that order; junction bases with no gene match: 8. This CDR3 is 14 amino acids long. Germline V gene lookup returns CDR1 SEHNR and CDR2 FQNEAQ (reference sequence).

A note on this clone: The read ends 3 residues shy of where the CDR3 ends; the end is completed using the germline J gene. This rearrangement joins TRBV5-1 to TRBJ2-1; TRBD1 agrees at 11 bases. The germline V gene has CDR1 SGHRS and CDR2 YFSETQ. The CDR3 runs to 14 residues. The ends lost 5 bases at V and 6 bases at J; junction bases unmatched: 4. CDR3 bases read: TGCGCCAGCAGGTCCGGGACAGGGGGCAATGAG. Translation: CASRSGTGGNE. The whole CDR3 sequence is CASRSGTGGNEQFF.

With regard to this clone: The DNA ends 3 residues before the CDR3 does, and the rest of the CDR3 is filled in from the germline J gene. This chain connects TRBV20-1 to TRBJ2-2; 11 nucleotides agree with TRBD2. Germline V CDR1 and CDR2: DFQATT, SNEGSKA (reference sequence). The CDR3 contains 15 residues. Germline trimming cut 2 bases from V and 6 bases from J; bases unmatched to any gene: 5. CDR3: CSARPVAGGAGELFF. The part of the CDR3 DNA that was read is TGCAGTGCTAGACCTGTAGCGGGGGGGGCCGGGGAG.

Comment on this clone: The sequenced fragment ends 3 residues before the CDR3 boundary, so the rest is inferred from the germline J gene. This sequence joins TRBV2 and TRBJ1-2; TRBD1 agrees at 7 bases. The V gene's germline CDR1 is SNHLY and CDR2 FYNNEI. The CDR3 sequence is 14 residues long. J lost 5 bases, V lost 3 bases, and 6 bases had no gene match. The CDR3 reads CASSDRDRAYGYTF. CDR3 DNA, as far as it was read: TGTGCCAGCAGTGATCGCGACAGGGCGTATGGC. Together with reference TRBV2 and TRBJ1-2, the CDR3 gives the full variable domain: EPEVTQTPSHQVTQMGQEVILRCVPISNHLYFYWYRQILGQKVEFLVSFYNNEISEKSEIFDDQFSVERPDGSNFTLKIRSTKLEDSAMYFCASSDRDRAYGYTFGSGTRLTVV.

Comment on this clone: The junction does not match germline at one end; this may be a read error. CDR3 bases read: TGTGCCAGCAGCCTGGGGGGGACCGGGGGG. It is translated as CASSLGGTGG. The complete CDR3 reads CASSLGGTGGLFF. The chain links TRBV5-4 to TRBJ2-2, with 7 positions matching TRBD2. The sequenced fragment ends 3 residues before the CDR3 boundary, so the rest is inferred from the germline J gene. There are 13 residues in the CDR3. Germline CDR1 SGHNT, CDR2 YYREEE (reference sequence).

Comment on this clone: The observed sequence ends 3 residues before the CDR3 terminus, with the missing tail filled in from the germline J gene. J is TRBJ1-6 and V is TRBV20-1, with 7 bases fitting TRBD1. V was pared by 6 bases and J by 8 bases, with 10 bases of the junction left unmatched. The V gene's germline CDR1 is DFQATT and CDR2 SNEGSKA (reference sequence). The CDR3 runs 14 residues. Incomplete CDR3 DNA: TGCAGTGCAATTACAGGGGAAACTCATTCACCC. As protein: CSAITGETHSP. The CDR3 in its entirety is CSAITGETHSPLHF.

About this clone: The read finishes 3 residues shy of the CDR3 end, and the germline J gene is used to complete it. V gene TRBV2 combines with J gene TRBJ2-2; D is perhaps TRBD1 (5 bases). The CDR3 totals 19 residues. The germline V gene encodes CDR1 SNHLY and CDR2 FYNNEI. The CDR3 spells CASVGLGRGQHSGANVLFF. The covered CDR3 bases are TGTGCCAGCGTAGGGCTGGGAAGGGGTCAGCACTCTGGGGCCAACGTG.

A word on this clone: The read ends 3 residues shy of where the CDR3 ends; the end is completed using the germline J gene. The chain joins TRBV19 to TRBJ2-7, with 7 bases that match TRBD1. CDR1 LNHDA and CDR2 SQIVND come from the germline V gene (reference sequence). This CDR3 contains 13 residues. Trimming took 6 bases from V and 3 from J; bases not matched to a gene: 5. The CDR3: CASSRQGHYEQYF. CDR3 DNA, as far as it was read: TGTGCCAGTAGCCGACAGGGACACTACGAG.

Comments on this clone: Sequencing ends 3 residues short of the CDR3 end; the germline J gene provides the rest. This sequence joins TRBV18 and TRBJ1-4; 10 positions agree with TRBD1. The CDR3 length is 18 residues. The germline V gene encodes CDR1 KGHSH and CDR2 LQKENI. CDR3 sequence reads: CASSPATGGASGANVLFF. CDR3 bases read: TGTGCCAGCTCACCAGCGACAGGGGGCGCCTCTGGGGCCAACGTA.

Comments on this clone: The CDR3 goes on 3 residues after the read ends, and that part is filled in from the germline J gene. The genes are TRBV5-1 and TRBJ2-7; D possibly corresponds to TRBD1 (6 bases). Germline CDR1 SGHRS, CDR2 YFSETQ. The CDR3 totals 15 residues. Trimming took 2 bases from V and 2 from J, leaving 14 bases between them. Incomplete CDR3 DNA: TGCGCCAGCAGCTTAACCCCAGGGGCAGCCTACGAG. It is translated as CASSLTPGAAYE. The entire CDR3 reads CASSLTPGAAYEQYF.

A word on this clone: Read coverage stops 3 residues before the CDR3 terminus; the germline J gene supplies the remainder. The J gene is TRBJ2-5, the V gene TRBV15; no clear D. Trimming took 2 bases from V and 2 from J, leaving 15 bases between them. The CDR3 is 16 amino acids. The germline gives CDR1 LNHNV, CDR2 YYDKDF (reference sequence). The CDR3 bases that were read are TGTGCCACCAGCAGAAACCAGGTTAATACACAAGAGACC. Amino acid sequence: CATSRNQVNTQET. Given in full, the CDR3 is CATSRNQVNTQETQYF.

Comment on this clone: The read halts 3 residues ahead of the CDR3 end, with the missing end drawn from the germline J gene. The J gene is TRBJ1-4, the V gene TRBV6-1; no reliable D call. V gave up 3 bases and J gave up 10 bases, with 18 bases separating them. CDR3 length: 15 amino acids. CDR1 and CDR2 from the germline V gene are MNHNS and SASEGT. CDR3 protein: CASSDKKARSGKLFF. The DNA read from the CDR3 is TGTGCCAGCAGTGACAAGAAAGCTAGGTCCGGAAAA.

Concerning this clone itself: The read comes to an end 3 residues before the CDR3 does, leaving the germline J gene to fill in the end. The chain recombines TRBV2 with TRBJ2-5; 7 bases map to TRBD2. Germline V lookup: CDR1 SNHLY, CDR2 FYNNEI. CDR3 length: 12 residues. Unmatched junction bases numbered 5, after V lost 8 bases and J lost 5 bases. The CDR3 spells CASSAGGETQYF. CDR3 DNA (partial): TGTGCCAGCTCGGCCGGGGGGGAGACC.